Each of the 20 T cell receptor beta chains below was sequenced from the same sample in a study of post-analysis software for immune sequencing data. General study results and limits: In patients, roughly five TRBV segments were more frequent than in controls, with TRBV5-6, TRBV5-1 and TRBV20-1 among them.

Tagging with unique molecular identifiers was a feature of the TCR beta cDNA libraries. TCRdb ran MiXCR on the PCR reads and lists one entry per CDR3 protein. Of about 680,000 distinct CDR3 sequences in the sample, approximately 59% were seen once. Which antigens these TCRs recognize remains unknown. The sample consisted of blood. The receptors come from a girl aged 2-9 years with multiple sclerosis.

CDR3: CATSRDGEGDRETQYF. CDR3 DNA sequence: TGTGCCACCAGCAGAGATGGTGAGGGGGACCGGGAGACCCAGTACTTC. V and J are TRBV15 and TRBJ2-7, with a possible D match to TRBD1 (6 bases). Matching the DNA end better, TRBJ2-5 makes the J call doubtful. In germline, CDR1 is LNHNV, CDR2 YYDKDF (reference sequence). The CDR3 length is 16 residues.

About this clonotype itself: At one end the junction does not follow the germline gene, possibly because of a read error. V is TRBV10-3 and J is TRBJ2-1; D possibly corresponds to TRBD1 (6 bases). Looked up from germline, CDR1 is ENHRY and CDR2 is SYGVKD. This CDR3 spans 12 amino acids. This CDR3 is CAITEGDNEQFF. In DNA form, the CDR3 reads TGTGCCATCACTGAGGGGGACAATGAGCAGTTCTTC.

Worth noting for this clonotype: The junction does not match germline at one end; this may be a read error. The chain's CDR3 is CASSQGPRSFYGYTF. The CDR3 DNA reads TGTGCCAGCAGCCAGGGGCCGAGGTCCTTCTATGGCTATACCTTC. The chain employs TRBV5-5 and TRBJ1-2, with D tentatively TRBD1 (6 bases). This CDR3 spans 15 amino acids. Germline V gene data show CDR1 as SGHKS and CDR2 as YYEKEE (reference sequence).

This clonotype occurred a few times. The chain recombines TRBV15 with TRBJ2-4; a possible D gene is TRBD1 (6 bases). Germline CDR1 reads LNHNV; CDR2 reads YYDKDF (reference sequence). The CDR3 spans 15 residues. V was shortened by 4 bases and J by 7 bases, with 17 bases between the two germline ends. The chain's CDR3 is CATSNGGAGWNIQYF. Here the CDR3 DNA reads TGTGCCACCAGCAATGGGGGCGCGGGTTGGAACATTCAGTACTTC.

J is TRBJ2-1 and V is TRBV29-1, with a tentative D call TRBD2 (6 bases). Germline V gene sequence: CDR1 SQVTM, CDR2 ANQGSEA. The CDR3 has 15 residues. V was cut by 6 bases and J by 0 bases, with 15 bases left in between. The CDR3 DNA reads TGCAGCGTCAAACTACGGGAGCCCTCCTACAATGAGCAGTTCTTC. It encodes CSVKLREPSYNEQFF.

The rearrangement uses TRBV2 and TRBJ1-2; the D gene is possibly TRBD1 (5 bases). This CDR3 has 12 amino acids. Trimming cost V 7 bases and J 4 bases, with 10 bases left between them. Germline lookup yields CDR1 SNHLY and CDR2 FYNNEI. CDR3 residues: CASNRPPYGYTF. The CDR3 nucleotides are TGTGCCAGCAACAGGCCTCCCTATGGCTACACCTTC.

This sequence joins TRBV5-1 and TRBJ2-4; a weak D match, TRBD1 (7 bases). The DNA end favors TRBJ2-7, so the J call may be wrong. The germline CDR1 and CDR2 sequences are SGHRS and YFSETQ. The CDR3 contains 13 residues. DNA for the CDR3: TGCGCCAGCAAATTCCAGGGGGGCGTCGAGCAGTACTTC. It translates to CASKFQGGVEQYF.

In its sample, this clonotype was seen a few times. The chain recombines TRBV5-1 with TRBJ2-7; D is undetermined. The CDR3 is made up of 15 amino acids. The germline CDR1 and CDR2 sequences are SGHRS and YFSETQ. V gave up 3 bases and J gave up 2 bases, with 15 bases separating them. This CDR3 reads CASSSDPSSTYEQYF. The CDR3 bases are TGCGCCAGCAGCTCCGACCCCTCCTCCACCTACGAGCAGTACTTC. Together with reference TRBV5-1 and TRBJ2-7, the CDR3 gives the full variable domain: KAGVTQTPRYLIKTRGQQVTLSCSPISGHRSVSWYQQTPGQGLQFLFEYFSETQRNKGNFPGRFSGRQFSNSRSEMNVSTLELGDSALYLCASSSDPSSTYEQYFGPGTRLTVT.

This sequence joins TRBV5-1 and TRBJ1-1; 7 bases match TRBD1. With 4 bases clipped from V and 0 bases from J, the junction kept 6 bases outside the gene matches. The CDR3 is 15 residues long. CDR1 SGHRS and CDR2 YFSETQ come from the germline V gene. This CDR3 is CASSIPGQLNTEAFF. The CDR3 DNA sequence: TGCGCCAGCAGCATCCCGGGACAGTTGAACACTGAAGCTTTCTTT.

The CDR3 here is CASSLQGGTYNEQFF. The CDR3 nucleotides read TGTGCCAGCAGCTTACAGGGGGGTACCTACAATGAGCAGTTCTTC. The chain recombines TRBV7-2 with TRBJ2-1; TRBD1 might be the D (7 bases). V lost 2 bases to trimming and J lost 2 bases, with 10 bases between them. This CDR3 spans 15 amino acids. CDR1 is SGHTA, CDR2 FQGNSA, per germline. The full variable domain, completed using reference TRBV7-2 and TRBJ2-1, is GAGVSQSPSNKVTEKGKDVELRCDPISGHTALYWYRQSLGQGLEFLIYFQGNSAPDKSGLPSDRFSAERTGGSVSTLTIQRTQQEDSAVYLCASSLQGGTYNEQFFGPGTRLTVL.

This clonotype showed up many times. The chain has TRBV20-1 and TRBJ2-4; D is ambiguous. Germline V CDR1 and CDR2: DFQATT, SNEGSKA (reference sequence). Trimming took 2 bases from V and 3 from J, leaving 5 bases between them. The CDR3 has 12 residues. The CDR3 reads CSARFDKNIQYF. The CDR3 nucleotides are TGCAGTGCTAGATTCGACAAAAACATTCAGTACTTC.

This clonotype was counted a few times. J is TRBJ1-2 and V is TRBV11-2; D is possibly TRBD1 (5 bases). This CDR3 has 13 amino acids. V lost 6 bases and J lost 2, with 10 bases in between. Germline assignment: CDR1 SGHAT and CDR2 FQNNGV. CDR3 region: CASSQGRNYGYTF. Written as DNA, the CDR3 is TGTGCCAGCAGTCAGGGAAGAAACTATGGCTACACCTTC.

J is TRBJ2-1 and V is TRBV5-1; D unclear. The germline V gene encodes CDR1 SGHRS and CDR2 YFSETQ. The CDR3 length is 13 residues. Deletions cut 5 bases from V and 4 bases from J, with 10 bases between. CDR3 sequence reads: CASRPTLYNEQFF. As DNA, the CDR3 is TGCGCCAGCAGACCGACACTTTACAATGAGCAGTTCTTC.

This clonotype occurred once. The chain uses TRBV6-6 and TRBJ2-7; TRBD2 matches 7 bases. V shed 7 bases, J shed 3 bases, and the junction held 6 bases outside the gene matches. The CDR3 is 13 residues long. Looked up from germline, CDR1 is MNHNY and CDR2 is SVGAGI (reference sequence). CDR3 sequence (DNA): TGTGCCAGCAATGTGGGGGACTACTACGAGCAGTACTTC. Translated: CASNVGDYYEQYF.

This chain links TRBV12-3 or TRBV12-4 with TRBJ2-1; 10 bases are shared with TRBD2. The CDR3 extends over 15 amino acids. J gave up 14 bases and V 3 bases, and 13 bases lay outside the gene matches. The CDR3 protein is CASSFRASGRLSEFF. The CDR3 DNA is TGTGCCAGCAGTTTTCGGGCTAGCGGGAGACTGTCGGAGTTCTTC.

CDR3 sequence (DNA): TGTGCCAGCGCAGCCTCTGGGGTTGCGGATGAGCAGTTCTTC. Translation gives CASAASGVADEQFF. The gene calls are TRBV7-9 and TRBJ2-1; D ambiguous. Germline values: CDR1 SEHNR, CDR2 FQNEAQ (reference sequence). V gave up 8 bases and J gave up 8 bases, with 19 bases separating them. This CDR3 contains 14 residues.

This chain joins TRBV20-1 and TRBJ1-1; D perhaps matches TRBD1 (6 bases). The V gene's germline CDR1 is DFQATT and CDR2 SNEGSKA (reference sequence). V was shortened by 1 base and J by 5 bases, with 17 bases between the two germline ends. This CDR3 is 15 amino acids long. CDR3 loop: CSARVQGMGGTEAFF. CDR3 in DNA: TGCAGTGCTAGAGTGCAGGGGATGGGTGGTACTGAAGCTTTCTTT.

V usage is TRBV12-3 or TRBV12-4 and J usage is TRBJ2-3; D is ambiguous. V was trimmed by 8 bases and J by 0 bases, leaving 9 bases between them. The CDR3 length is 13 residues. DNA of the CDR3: TGTGCCAGCCACGCGGATAGCACAGATACGCAGTATTTT. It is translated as CASHADSTDTQYF.

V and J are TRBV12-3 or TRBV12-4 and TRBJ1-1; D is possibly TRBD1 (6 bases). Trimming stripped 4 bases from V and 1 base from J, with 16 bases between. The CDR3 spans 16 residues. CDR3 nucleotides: TGTGCCAGCAGTTCTCCCCGGGGGCATGGGAACACTGAAGCTTTCTTT. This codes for CASSSPRGHGNTEAFF.

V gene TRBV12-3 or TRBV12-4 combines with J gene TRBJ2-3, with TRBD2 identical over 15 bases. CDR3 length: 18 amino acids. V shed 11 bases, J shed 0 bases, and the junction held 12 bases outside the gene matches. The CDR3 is CAGTWGLAGGASTDTQYF. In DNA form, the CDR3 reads TGTGCCGGCACCTGGGGACTAGCGGGGGGCGCTAGCACAGATACGCAGTATTTT.